Following are 13 T cell receptor beta chains from one sample sequenced in a study of shared clonotypes between healthy human individuals. Produced via immunoSEQ multiplex PCR; TCRdb's table is partial and in-frame only. This table holds about 340,000 clones, 73% found once. Sequencing input: memory CD4+ T cells sorted from blood. As to subset: CD45RA-negative fraction. These receptors were taken from a man aged 25 to 40 in good health.

CDR3 in DNA: TGTGCCAGCAGCTTAGGACAGGGGGCAGGCACTGAAGCTTTCTTT. Its protein is CASSLGQGAGTEAFF. The J gene is TRBJ1-1, the V gene TRBV7-9; the match to TRBD1 covers 10 bases. V shed 1 base, J shed 4 bases, and the junction held 3 bases outside the gene matches. The CDR3 is made up of 15 amino acids. Germline CDR1 reads SEHNR; CDR2 reads FQNEAQ (reference sequence). Combining the CDR3 with reference TRBV7-9 and TRBJ1-1 gives the whole variable domain DTGVSQNPRHKITKRGQNVTFRCDPISEHNRLYWYRQTLGQGPEFLTYFQNEAQLEKSRLLSDRFSAERPKGSFSTLEIQRTEQGDSAMYLCASSLGQGAGTEAFFGQGTRLTVV.

This clone showed up just once. V is TRBV6-4 and J is TRBJ2-4; TRBD1 agrees at 9 bases. This CDR3 is 12 amino acids long. The germline V gene has CDR1 MRHNA and CDR2 SNTAGT. The V gene end was trimmed by 4 bases and the J gene end by 16 bases; junction bases not matched to a gene: 8. CDR3 loop: CASSGTGGADYF. CDR3 DNA sequence: TGTGCCAGCAGTGGTACAGGGGGCGCCGACTACTTC.

This chain joins TRBV9 and TRBJ2-5; 7 bases are a match to TRBD1. Per germline, CDR1 SGDLS and CDR2 YYNGEE. J gave up 4 bases and V 0 bases, and 12 bases lay outside the gene matches. The CDR3 runs to 17 residues. The CDR3 sequence is CASSVGDRANQVETQYF. The CDR3 DNA follows: TGTGCCAGCAGCGTAGGTGACAGGGCGAACCAGGTAGAGACCCAGTACTTC.

The chain has TRBV11-2 and TRBJ2-4, with D possibly TRBD1 on 5 matching bases. Germline lookup yields CDR1 SGHAT and CDR2 FQNNGV. CDR3 length: 13 residues. V was trimmed by 2 bases and J by 3 bases, leaving 5 bases between them. CDR3 sequence (DNA): TGTGCCAGCAGCTTAACAGGCAAAAACATTCAGTACTTC. This translates into CASSLTGKNIQYF.

This clone was found a few times. The chain employs TRBV7-2 and TRBJ2-3; 7 nucleotides agree with TRBD1. Germline CDR1 is SGHTA and CDR2 is FQGNSA. V shed 4 bases and J 7 bases; nucleotides not matched to a gene: 8. This CDR3 has 14 amino acids. In nucleotides, the CDR3 is TGTGCCAGCAGCTCAGGAAACAGGGGAAATACGCAGTATTTT. It yields the protein CASSSGNRGNTQYF.

This clone was counted only a few times. J is TRBJ2-7 and V is TRBV28, with 9 bases lining up with TRBD1. From germline, CDR1 is MDHEN and CDR2 SYDVKM. The CDR3 has 19 amino acids. Germline trimming cut 1 base from V and 0 bases from J; bases unmatched to any gene: 13. This CDR3 is CASSLFLRWGQGLSYEQYF. The CDR3 DNA reads TGTGCCAGCAGTTTATTTCTTCGGTGGGGACAGGGTCTCTCCTACGAGCAGTACTTC.

CDR3 sequence reads: CASSPLGGSEQYF. Written as DNA, the CDR3 is TGCGCCAGCAGCCCCTTGGGGGGTTCCGAGCAGTACTTC. V is TRBV10-1 and J is TRBJ2-7; possible D gene TRBD2, 6 bases. The CDR3 covers 13 residues. The germline V gene has CDR1 WNHNN and CDR2 SYGVQD (reference sequence). V shed 6 bases and J shed 6 bases, with 15 bases lying between them.

V usage is TRBV28 and J usage is TRBJ2-7; D gene unclear. The CDR3 is 15 amino acids. Germline lookup yields CDR1 MDHEN and CDR2 SYDVKM. The V gene lost 6 bases and the J gene lost 3 bases, with 18 bases spanning the gap. The CDR3, as DNA: TGTGCCAGCAGCAACCCCGGGTCACTGAACTACGAGCAGTACTTC. This encodes CASSNPGSLNYEQYF.

The chain recombines TRBV9 with TRBJ2-5; 7 nucleotides match TRBD2. The end of the DNA fits TRBJ2-7 better, so the J call may be wrong. CDR1 SGDLS and CDR2 YYNGEE come from the germline V gene. This CDR3 has 15 residues. The CDR3 reads CASSEGTTSTYEQYF. The CDR3 region has the DNA TGTGCCAGCAGCGAAGGGACTACCTCAACCTACGAGCAGTACTTC.

The chain combines TRBV6-5 with TRBJ2-7; D possibly corresponds to TRBD2 (6 bases). The CDR3 covers 14 residues. Germline CDR1 is MNHEY and CDR2 is SVGAGI. Deletions cut 5 bases from V and 5 bases from J, with 16 bases between. The CDR3 nucleotides are TGTGCCAGCAGTATGCCGGGAGCCCCGGACGAGCAGTACTTC. This gives the protein CASSMPGAPDEQYF.

This clone was recorded many times. The CDR3 is CASSSQAQGALRAFF. CDR3 sequence (DNA): TGCGCCAGCAGCTCCCAGGCACAGGGGGCGTTGAGGGCTTTCTTT. The chain has TRBV4-1 and TRBJ1-1; 9 bases are a match to TRBD1. J gave up 11 bases and V 5 bases, and 15 bases lay outside the gene matches. This CDR3 is 15 amino acids long. Germline CDR1 is MGHRA and CDR2 is YSYEKL.

This clone was counted between two and nine times. The V call is TRBV7-8, the J call TRBJ1-1; D is unclear. This CDR3 is 14 amino acids long. V was shortened by 5 bases and J by 5 bases, with 15 bases between the two germline ends. Germline CDR1 reads SGHVS; CDR2 reads FQNEAQ. CDR3 nucleotides: TGTGCCAGCAGCCCGGTACATACGGGAACTGAAGCTTTCTTT. This encodes CASSPVHTGTEAFF.

The chain links TRBV7-3 to TRBJ2-1, with 9 bases that match TRBD2. Germline loops: CDR1 SGHTA, CDR2 FQGTGA. This CDR3 contains 15 residues. V dropped 4 bases and J dropped 7; count of bases not matched to a gene: 8. The CDR3 DNA follows: TGTGCCAGCAGCTCCTTGGCGGGAGGGCGAAATGAGCAGTTCTTC. Amino acids: CASSSLAGGRNEQFF.